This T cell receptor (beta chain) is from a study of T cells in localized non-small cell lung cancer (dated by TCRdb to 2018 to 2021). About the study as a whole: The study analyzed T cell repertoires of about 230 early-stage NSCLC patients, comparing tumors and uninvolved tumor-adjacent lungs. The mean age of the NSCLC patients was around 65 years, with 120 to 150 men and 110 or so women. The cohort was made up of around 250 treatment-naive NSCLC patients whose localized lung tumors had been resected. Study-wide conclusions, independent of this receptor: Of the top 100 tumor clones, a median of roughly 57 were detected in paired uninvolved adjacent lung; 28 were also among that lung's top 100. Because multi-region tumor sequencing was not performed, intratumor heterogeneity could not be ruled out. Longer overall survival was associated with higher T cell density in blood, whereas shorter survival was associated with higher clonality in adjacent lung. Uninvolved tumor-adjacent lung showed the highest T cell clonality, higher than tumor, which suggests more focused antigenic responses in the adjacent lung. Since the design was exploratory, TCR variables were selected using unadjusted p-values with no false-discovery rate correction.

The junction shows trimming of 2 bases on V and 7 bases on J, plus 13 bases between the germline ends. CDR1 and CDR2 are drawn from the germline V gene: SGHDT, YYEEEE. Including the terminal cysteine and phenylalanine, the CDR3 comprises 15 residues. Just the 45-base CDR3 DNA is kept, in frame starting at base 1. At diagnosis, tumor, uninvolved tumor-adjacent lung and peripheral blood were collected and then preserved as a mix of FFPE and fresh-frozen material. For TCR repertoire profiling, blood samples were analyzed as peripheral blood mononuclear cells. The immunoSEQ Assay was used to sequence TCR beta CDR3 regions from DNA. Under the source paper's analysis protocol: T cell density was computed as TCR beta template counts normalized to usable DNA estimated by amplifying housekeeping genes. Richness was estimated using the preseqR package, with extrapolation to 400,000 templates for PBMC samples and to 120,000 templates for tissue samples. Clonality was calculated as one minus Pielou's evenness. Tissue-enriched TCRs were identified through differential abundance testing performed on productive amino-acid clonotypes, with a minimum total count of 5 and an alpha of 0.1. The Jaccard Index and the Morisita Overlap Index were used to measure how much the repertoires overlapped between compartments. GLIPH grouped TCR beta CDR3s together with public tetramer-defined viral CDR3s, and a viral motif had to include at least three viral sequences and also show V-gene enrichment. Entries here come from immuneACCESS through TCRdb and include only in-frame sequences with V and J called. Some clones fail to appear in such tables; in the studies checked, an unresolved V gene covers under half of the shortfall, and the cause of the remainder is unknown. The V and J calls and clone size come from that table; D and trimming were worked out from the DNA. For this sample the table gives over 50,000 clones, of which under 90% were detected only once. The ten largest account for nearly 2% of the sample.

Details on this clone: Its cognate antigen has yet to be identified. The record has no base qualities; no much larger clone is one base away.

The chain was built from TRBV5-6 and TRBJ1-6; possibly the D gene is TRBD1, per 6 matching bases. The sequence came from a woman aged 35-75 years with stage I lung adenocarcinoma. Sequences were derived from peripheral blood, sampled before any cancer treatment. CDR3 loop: CASSFVGGGNSPLHF. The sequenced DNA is TGTGCCAGCAGCTTCGTAGGGGGTGGGAATTCACCCCTCCACTTT.